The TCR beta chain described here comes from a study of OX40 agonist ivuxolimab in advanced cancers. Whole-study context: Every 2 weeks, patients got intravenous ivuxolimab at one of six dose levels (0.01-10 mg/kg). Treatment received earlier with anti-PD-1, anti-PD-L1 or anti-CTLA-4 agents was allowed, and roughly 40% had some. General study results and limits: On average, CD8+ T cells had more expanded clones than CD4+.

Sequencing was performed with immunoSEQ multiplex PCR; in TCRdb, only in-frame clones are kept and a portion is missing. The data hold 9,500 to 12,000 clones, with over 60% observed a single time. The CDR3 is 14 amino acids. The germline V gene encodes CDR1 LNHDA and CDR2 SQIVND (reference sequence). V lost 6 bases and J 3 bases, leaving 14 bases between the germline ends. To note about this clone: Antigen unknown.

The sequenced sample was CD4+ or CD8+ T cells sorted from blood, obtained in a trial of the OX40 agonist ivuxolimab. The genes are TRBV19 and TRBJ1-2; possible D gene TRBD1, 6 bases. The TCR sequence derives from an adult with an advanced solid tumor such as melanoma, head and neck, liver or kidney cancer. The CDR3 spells CASSIRGLDYGYTF. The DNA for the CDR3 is TGTGCCAGTAGCATACGGGGGCTAGACTATGGCTACACCTTC.